This is a list of T cell receptor beta chains from one sample in a study of T-cell memory formation after mild COVID-19. TCRdb called the 5' RACE reads again in MiXCR, with one record for every CDR3 protein. This table holds approximately 480,000 distinct CDR3 sequences, 15% to 20% found once. The sequenced sample consisted of PBMCs or a T cell subset sorted from them (not recorded which). The receptors come from an adult woman who had mild COVID-19 (a few samples of this study predate the infection). Cell type and time point are not known. CDR3s include the opening cysteine and the closing phenylalanine or tryptophan. A D gene is named only where the DNA matches it firmly. Rows may omit the clone size; those that give it use once, few, many or a size class.

J: TRBJ1-5
V: TRBV4-1
size: -
D: -
DNA: TGCGCCAGCAGCCAAGGGCTTGGGCCCCAGCATTTT
CDR3: CASSQGLGPQHF

J: TRBJ1-1
V: TRBV2
size: few
D: TRBD1
DNA: TGTGCCAGCAGTGCCGAACAGGGGGCGTCTGAAGCTTTCTTT
CDR3: CASSAEQGASEAFF

J: TRBJ2-7
V: TRBV6-2/TRBV6-3
size: -
D: TRBD1
DNA: TGTGCCAGCAGTTACACGATCCGGGACAGGCCGACCTACGAGCAGTACTTC
CDR3: CASSYTIRDRPTYEQYF

J: TRBJ2-7
V: TRBV6-1
size: -
D: -
DNA: TGTGCCAGCACCCCGGGGACGGGTTACGAGCAGTACTTC
CDR3: CASTPGTGYEQYF

J: TRBJ1-1
V: TRBV18
size: few
D: TRBD1
DNA: TGTGCCAGCTCACGACAGGGGATGGGCACTGAAGCTTTCTTT
CDR3: CASSRQGMGTEAFF

J: TRBJ2-1
V: TRBV29-1
size: few
D: -
DNA: TGCAGCGTAGGCGGGGCGGGGGAGCAGTTCTTC
CDR3: CSVGGAGEQFF

J: TRBJ2-3
V: TRBV7-6
size: few
D: TRBD2
DNA: TGTGCCAGCAGCTTAGAAGGACTAGCGGGTACGCAGTATTTT
CDR3: CASSLEGLAGTQYF

J: TRBJ1-5
V: TRBV6-2/TRBV6-3
size: -
D: -
DNA: TGTGCCAGCAGTGGGGACCTCCTAAATCAGCCCCAGCATTTT
CDR3: CASSGDLLNQPQHF

J: TRBJ2-2
V: TRBV11-2
size: -
D: -
DNA: TGTGCCAGCAGCTTAGTCGGGGAGCTGTTTTTT
CDR3: CASSLVGELFF

J: TRBJ1-1
V: TRBV7-9
size: -
D: -
DNA: TGTGCCAGCAGCCCATCCCTTTCACTGAACACTGAAGCTTTCTTT
CDR3: CASSPSLSLNTEAFF

J: TRBJ2-2
V: TRBV7-9
size: -
D: -
DNA: TGTGCCAGCAGCCTACGCACCCCAGCATTCGGGGAGCTGTTTTTT
CDR3: CASSLRTPAFGELFF

J: TRBJ2-1
V: TRBV24-1
size: few
D: -
DNA: TGTGCCACCAGTGAGCGGACAGGGAGGGGCCGCCATGAGCAGTTCTTC
CDR3: CATSERTGRGRHEQFF

J: TRBJ1-5
V: TRBV12-3/TRBV12-4
size: many
D: -
DNA: TGTGCCAGCAGTACAGGGTATAGCAATCAGCCCCAGCATTTT
CDR3: CASSTGYSNQPQHF

J: TRBJ1-3
V: TRBV7-2
size: few
D: -
DNA: TGTGCCAGCAGCCCCCGACGGAGCTCTGGAAACACCATATATTTT
CDR3: CASSPRRSSGNTIYF

J: TRBJ1-1
V: TRBV5-1
size: few
D: -
DNA: TGCGCCAGCAGCTTGACGGCAGGGGCTTTGAACACTGAAGCTTTCTTT
CDR3: CASSLTAGALNTEAFF

J: TRBJ2-1
V: TRBV25-1
size: -
D: TRBD2
DNA: TGTGCCAGCAGTATATCCGGCGGGGGCTCCTACAATGAGCAGTTCTTC
CDR3: CASSISGGGSYNEQFF

J: TRBJ2-1
V: TRBV5-8
size: many
D: TRBD2
DNA: TGTGCCAGCAGCTGGGGACTAGCGGGAGGGGATGAGCAGTTCTTC
CDR3: CASSWGLAGGDEQFF

J: TRBJ2-7
V: TRBV6-5
size: -
D: -
DNA: TGTGCCAGCAGTTCCCGCGATGGGGTAGCCTCCTACGAGCAGTACTTC
CDR3: CASSSRDGVASYEQYF

J: TRBJ2-3
V: TRBV6-5
size: -
D: TRBD2
DNA: TGTGCCAGCAGTTACTCCCCAGCGGGAAGCACAGATACGCAGTATTTT
CDR3: CASSYSPAGSTDTQYF

J: TRBJ2-5
V: TRBV30
size: few
D: TRBD1
DNA: TGTGCCTGGAGCTTAGGCTCCTACAGGGGTAGACAAGAGACCCAGTACTTC
CDR3: CAWSLGSYRGRQETQYF

J: TRBJ2-1
V: TRBV5-6
size: many
D: -
DNA: TGTGCCAGCAGCTTCACTATGATCGTTGAGCAGTTCTTC
CDR3: CASSFTMIVEQFF

J: TRBJ1-2
V: TRBV4-3
size: few
D: TRBD1
DNA: TGCGCCAGCAGCCAAGAAGGGGGACAGGGGATCTATGGCTACACCTTC
CDR3: CASSQEGGQGIYGYTF

J: TRBJ2-6
V: TRBV3-1
size: -
D: -
DNA: TGTGCCAGCAGCCAAACGACCTCTGGGGCCAACGTCCTGACTTTC
CDR3: CASSQTTSGANVLTF

J: TRBJ2-4
V: TRBV20-1
size: -
D: TRBD2
DNA: TGCAGTGCTCCTTGGACTAGCGGGAGGGCCGGGGACAAAAACATTCAGTACTTC
CDR3: CSAPWTSGRAGDKNIQYF

J: TRBJ2-1
V: TRBV5-6
size: -
D: TRBD2
DNA: TGTGCCAGCAGCCTGATGGGGCTAGCGGGGGGCTACAATGAGCAGTTCTTC
CDR3: CASSLMGLAGGYNEQFF

J: TRBJ2-7
V: TRBV2
size: -
D: -
DNA: TGTGCCAGCAGTGTTGGGTTTGGTGTTCAGTACTTC
CDR3: CASSVGFGVQYF

J: TRBJ2-5
V: TRBV7-8
size: -
D: TRBD1
DNA: TGTGCCAGCAGCCTCCCGGGGACAGAGGAGGAGACCCAGTACTTC
CDR3: CASSLPGTEEETQYF

J: TRBJ2-1
V: TRBV5-5
size: many
D: TRBD1
DNA: TGTGCCAGCAGCCGACAGGGCTACAATGAGCAGTTCTTC
CDR3: CASSRQGYNEQFF

J: TRBJ1-1
V: TRBV5-1
size: -
D: TRBD1
DNA: TGCGCCAGCAGCGCCAGGGGGCTGGGCACTGAAGCTTTCTTT
CDR3: CASSARGLGTEAFF

J: TRBJ2-3
V: TRBV6-5
size: few
D: TRBD1
DNA: TGTGCCAGCGGGTCTCACAGGGGAGATACGCAGTATTTT
CDR3: CASGSHRGDTQYF

J: TRBJ2-7
V: TRBV20-1
size: many
D: -
DNA: TGCAGTGCTAGATCCGACTCGCACGAGCAGTACTTC
CDR3: CSARSDSHEQYF

J: TRBJ2-1
V: TRBV5-4
size: -
D: TRBD2
DNA: TGTGCCAGCAGCGCCGTCGGGGTAGCGGGCTACAATGAGCAGTTCTTC
CDR3: CASSAVGVAGYNEQFF

J: TRBJ2-1
V: TRBV29-1
size: few
D: -
DNA: TGCAGCGTTCGGGGGGCACACAATGAGCAGTTCTTC
CDR3: CSVRGAHNEQFF

J: TRBJ2-3
V: TRBV6-5
size: many
D: -
DNA: TGTGCCAGCAGTTACGGGTCGGCAGATACGCAGTATTTT
CDR3: CASSYGSADTQYF

J: TRBJ2-5
V: TRBV7-2
size: -
D: -
DNA: TGTGCCAGCAGCTTAAAGGGATGGGGAGGAGAGACCCAGTACTTC
CDR3: CASSLKGWGGETQYF

J: TRBJ2-3
V: TRBV11-2
size: few
D: -
DNA: TGTGCCAGCAGCCAAGCTAAGGGGGTTGCCGGCACAGATACGCAGTATTTT
CDR3: CASSQAKGVAGTDTQYF

J: TRBJ2-1
V: TRBV11-1
size: few
D: -
DNA: TGTGCCAGCAGCCCTGCCTCAGCTGACCGTTACAATGAGCAGTTCTTC
CDR3: CASSPASADRYNEQFF

J: TRBJ1-1
V: TRBV10-3
size: few
D: -
DNA: TGTGCCATCAGTGAAGGTCAGGGGAGGAACACTGAAGCTTTCTTT
CDR3: CAISEGQGRNTEAFF

J: TRBJ2-5
V: TRBV20-1
size: few
D: -
DNA: TGCAGTGCTAGAGACATGGGGGAAACAGAGACCCAGTACTTC
CDR3: CSARDMGETETQYF

J: TRBJ2-3
V: TRBV7-3
size: -
D: -
DNA: TGTGCCAGCAGCTTCGAAGGGAATACGCAGTATTTT
CDR3: CASSFEGNTQYF

J: TRBJ2-7
V: TRBV18
size: few
D: -
DNA: TGTGCCAGCTCAAGTCGGGCATCCTCCTACGAGCAGTACTTC
CDR3: CASSSRASSYEQYF

J: TRBJ2-5
V: TRBV4-3
size: few
D: -
DNA: TGCGCCAGCAGCCAAGGGAGTGGCGCCCAAGAGACCCAGTACTTC
CDR3: CASSQGSGAQETQYF

J: TRBJ2-1
V: TRBV7-9
size: -
D: -
DNA: TGTGCCAGCAGCCAGACCCTACGCGGTGAGCAGTTCTTC
CDR3: CASSQTLRGEQFF

J: TRBJ2-7
V: TRBV20-1
size: many
D: -
DNA: TGCAGTGCGCGTTCCTCCGGGACACTCTTCGACGAGCAGTACTTC
CDR3: CSARSSGTLFDEQYF

J: TRBJ2-3
V: TRBV6-5
size: once
D: TRBD1
DNA: TGTGCCAGCCAATTACAGGGGGAGCGCACAGATACGCAGTATTTT
CDR3: CASQLQGERTDTQYF

J: TRBJ2-1
V: TRBV10-3
size: few
D: -
DNA: TGTGCCATCAGTGAGTCAGCCCTAGGGGATGAGCAGTTCTTC
CDR3: CAISESALGDEQFF

J: TRBJ2-7
V: TRBV27
size: few
D: -
DNA: TGTGCCAGCAGTCCGTGGGACGGTGGACTCTGGGGGCTCGGGTACGAGCAGTACTTC
CDR3: CASSPWDGGLWGLGYEQYF